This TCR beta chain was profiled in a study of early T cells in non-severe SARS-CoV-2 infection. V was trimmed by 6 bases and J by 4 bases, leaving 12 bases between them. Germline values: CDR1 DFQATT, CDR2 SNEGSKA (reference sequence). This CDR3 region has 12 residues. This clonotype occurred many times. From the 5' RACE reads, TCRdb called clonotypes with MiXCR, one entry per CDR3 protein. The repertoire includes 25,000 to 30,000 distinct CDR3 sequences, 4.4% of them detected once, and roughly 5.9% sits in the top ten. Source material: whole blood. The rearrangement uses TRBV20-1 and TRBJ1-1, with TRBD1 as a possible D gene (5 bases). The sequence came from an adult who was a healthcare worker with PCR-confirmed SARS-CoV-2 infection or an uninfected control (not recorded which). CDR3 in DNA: TGCAGTGCCCCTCGGAGGGGCACTGAAGCTTTCTTT. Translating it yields CSAPRRGTEAFF.